This T cell receptor (beta chain) derives from a study of T cells after yellow fever vaccination. V lost 7 bases and J 7 bases, leaving 13 bases between the germline ends. Germline CDR1 SNHLY, CDR2 FYNNEI. CDR3 length: 12 amino acids. UMIs and a universal primer site were added when TCR cDNA was made by 5'RACE template switching. MiXCR, applied by TCRdb to the 5' RACE reads, yields one record per CDR3 protein. The data contain roughly 500,000 distinct CDR3 sequences, roughly 19% of them singletons. The source is a man aged 25 to 45 who received the YFV17D yellow fever vaccine. This chain links TRBV2 with TRBJ2-5; no clear D. The sample consisted of PBMCs, taken 15 days after the yellow fever booster vaccination. CDR3 nucleotides: TGTGCCAGCACGACCAGCCCCGGGACCCAGTACTTC. Its protein product is CASTTSPGTQYF.